This T cell receptor (beta chain) was captured by sequencing in a study of response to subunit inactivated influenza vaccine (dated by TCRdb to the late 2010s). The study in broad terms: The study used deep quantitative T cell receptor repertoire profiling to track responses to a trivalent subunit inactivated influenza vaccine.

Library method: RT-PCR. TCRdb names Illumina HiSeq 2500 as the instrument used. TCRdb took the public reads, trimmed them with fastp at Q25, ran MiXCR for clone calling and kept in-frame beta chains. When rows share a CDR3 protein, they turn into one entry using the most common DNA and genes. This sample comprises 300,000 to 350,000 distinct CDR3 sequences, roughly 22% of them detected only once. The ten largest clones take up about 10% of the sample. Notes on this clonotype: The clone's antigen remains unknown. Base qualities were left out, and no much larger clone turns up one base away.

CDR1 and CDR2 were assigned from the germline V gene as SQVTM and ANQGSEA. CDR3 length: 11 amino acids, cysteine to phenylalanine. This entry keeps only the CDR3 DNA: 33 bases, framed from base 1. Trimming at the junction amounts to 2 bases on V and 10 bases on J, and the germline ends lie 11 bases apart. Broad study findings and their caveats: The authors proposed that each seasonal influenza vaccination may bring in only a limited number of new T cells.

The sequenced sample was PBMCs from blood, obtained approximately 20 months after vaccination. Here the chain combines TRBV29-1 and TRBJ1-1; perhaps TRBD1 is the D gene, with 5 bases matching. This TCR was sampled from a man aged 45-69 years who received an inactivated influenza vaccine. Donor details come from another sample of the same person, matched by shared clones. The CDR3 in this case is CSVEKVQGAFF. The base sequence is TGCAGCGTTGAAAAAGTCCAGGGAGCTTTCTTT.